A single sample gave rise to the 32 T cell receptor beta chains below, sequenced in a study of cytomegalovirus exposure and HLA in healthy donors. The PCR employed 60 Vbeta primers together with 13 Jbeta primers. Clones were read by immunoSEQ multiplex PCR, and TCRdb kept only the in-frame ones, dropping some. The profile shows roughly 240,000 clones, around 80% of them singletons. The sequenced sample was PBMCs. The receptors derive from a woman in her thirties or forties in good health and CMV-seropositive.

The V and J genes are TRBV11-2 and TRBJ2-1, with TRBD2 matching 7 bases. Unmatched junction bases numbered 2, after V lost 4 bases and J lost 5 bases. The CDR3 loop spans 13 amino acids. The germline gives CDR1 SGHAT, CDR2 FQNNGV. Here the CDR3 reads CASSWTRNNEQFF. Here the CDR3 DNA reads TGTGCCAGCAGCTGGACTAGGAACAATGAGCAGTTCTTC. Drawing the rest from reference TRBV11-2 and TRBJ2-1, the complete variable domain is EAGVAQSPRYKIIEKRQSVAFWCNPISGHATLYWYQQILGQGPKLLIQFQNNGVVDDSQLPKDRFSAERLKGVDSTLKIQPAKLEDSAVYLCASSWTRNNEQFFGPGTRLTVL.

The rearrangement links TRBV4-3 to TRBJ2-3, with TRBD2 matching over 10 bases. The germline V gene encodes CDR1 LGHNA and CDR2 YSLEER. V shed 4 bases, J shed 2 bases, and the junction held 3 bases outside the gene matches. The CDR3 contains 15 residues. CDR3 sequence: CASSPGTSATDTQYF. In DNA form, the CDR3 reads TGCGCCAGCAGCCCGGGGACTAGCGCCACAGATACGCAGTATTTT.

V usage is TRBV5-4 and J usage is TRBJ2-1; 15 nucleotides agree with TRBD2. Germline CDR1 is SGHNT and CDR2 is YYREEE (reference sequence). Trimming at V came to 1 base and at J to 9 bases, leaving 5 bases not matched to a gene. The CDR3 length is 16 residues. CDR3: CASSLQRTSGRGEQFF. CDR3 DNA: TGTGCCAGCAGCTTGCAACGGACTAGCGGGAGGGGTGAGCAGTTCTTC.

The CDR3 protein is CASSLGGGGNIQYF. The DNA for the CDR3 is TGTGCCAGCAGCTTAGGAGGCGGTGGGAACATTCAGTACTTC. The rearrangement links TRBV7-9 to TRBJ2-4, with unresolved D. This CDR3 is built from 14 residues. Trimming stripped 1 base from V and 7 bases from J, with 11 bases between. Germline CDR1 is SEHNR and CDR2 is FQNEAQ (reference sequence).

A word on this clone: An end of the junction differs from the germline gene, which may be a read error. This chain connects TRBV27 to TRBJ1-1; 10 bases align to TRBD1. CDR1 is MNHEY and CDR2 is SMNVEV in the germline V gene (reference sequence). There are 14 residues in the CDR3. In nucleotides, the CDR3 is TGTGCCAGCAGTCTATCGACAGGGGGCCCTGAAGCTTTCTTT. This gives the protein CASSLSTGGPEAFF.

The gene calls are TRBV29-1 and TRBJ2-7; TRBD1 matches at 8 bases. Germline V lookup: CDR1 SQVTM, CDR2 ANQGSEA. The trim removed 0 bases at V and 3 bases at J, leaving 7 bases unmatched. The CDR3 runs 15 residues. The CDR3 DNA reads as TGCAGCGTTGAAGACAGGGGGCGCGCGGGCTACGAGCAGTACTTC. This translates into CSVEDRGRAGYEQYF.

The chain combines TRBV7-8 with TRBJ2-3; D possibly corresponds to TRBD1 (5 bases). V was shortened by 5 bases and J by 5 bases, with 8 bases between the two germline ends. Germline CDR1 reads SGHVS; CDR2 reads FQNEAQ. The length of the CDR3 is 12 residues. The CDR3 loop is CASSLQVDTQYF. CDR3 DNA sequence: TGTGCCAGCAGCCTACAGGTAGATACGCAGTATTTT. The full variable domain, rest sourced from reference TRBV7-8 and TRBJ2-3, is GAGVSQSPRYKVAKRGQDVALRCDPISGHVSLFWYQQALGQGPEFLTYFQNEAQLDKSGLPSDRFFAERPEGSVSTLKIQRTQQEDSAVYLCASSLQVDTQYFGPGTRLTVL.

The chain carries TRBV5-4 and TRBJ2-6; 7 bases are shared with TRBD2. CDR1 and CDR2 (germline): SGHNT, YYREEE (reference sequence). Trimming took 2 bases from V and 2 from J; bases not matched to a gene: 7. The CDR3 spans 17 residues. The CDR3, as DNA: TGTGCCAGCAGCTTTGGGATTGGGAGGGCTGGGGCCAACGTCCTGACTTTC. Protein: CASSFGIGRAGANVLTF.

This clone was detected once. The chain recombines TRBV10-3 with TRBJ1-5; 10 bases are shared with TRBD1. CDR3 length: 16 amino acids. V dropped 11 bases and J dropped 0; count of bases not matched to a gene: 10. Germline assignment: CDR1 ENHRY and CDR2 SYGVKD. The CDR3 region is CAAGQGPGHSNQPQHF. DNA of the CDR3: TGTGCCGCGGGACAGGGGCCAGGACATAGCAATCAGCCCCAGCATTTT.

The chain joins TRBV23-1 to TRBJ1-3, with D uncertain. TRBV23-1 is marked as an open reading frame, function uncertain. Trimming cost V 3 bases and J 0 bases, with 15 bases left between them. There are 17 residues in the CDR3. CDR3 coding DNA: TGCGCCAGCAGTCAGCCCGGAGAGTGTAGCTCTGGAAACACCATATATTTT. Translating gives CASSQPGECSSGNTIYF.

This clone came up a few times. V is TRBV4-3 and J is TRBJ2-2; D ambiguous. CDR3 length equals 14 residues. Per germline, CDR1 LGHNA and CDR2 YSLEER. V lost 1 base and J lost 6, with 9 bases in between. The CDR3 bases are TGCGCCAGCAGCCAAGTCCGTGGCCCCGGGGAGCTGTTTTTT. Protein sequence: CASSQVRGPGELFF.

This clone was detected only once. V usage is TRBV19 and J usage is TRBJ1-5; D may be TRBD1 (5 bases). V shed 8 bases and J shed 6 bases, with 17 bases lying between them. This CDR3 region has 14 residues. Looked up from germline, CDR1 is LNHDA and CDR2 is SQIVND (reference sequence). For the CDR3, the DNA is TGTGCCAGTGCAGGAGGGCGCGGGGGTCAGCCCCAGCATTTT. This sequence encodes CASAGGRGGQPQHF. The whole variable domain, remainder taken from reference TRBV19 and TRBJ1-5, is DGGITQSPKYLFRKEGQNVTLSCEQNLNHDAMYWYRQDPGQGLRLIYYSQIVNDFQKGDIAEGYSVSREKKESFPLTVTSAQKNPTAFYLCASAGGRGGQPQHFGDGTRLSIL.

The chain has TRBV19 and TRBJ1-2; D unclear. CDR1 is LNHDA, CDR2 SQIVND, per germline (reference sequence). This CDR3 spans 14 amino acids. Trimming pared 7 bases from V and 4 bases from J, leaving 16 bases between. The CDR3, as DNA: TGTGCCAGTACCACCCTAACAGACGTCTATGGCTACACCTTC. Its translation: CASTTLTDVYGYTF.

This CDR3 is CASGDYRSTGELFF. The CDR3 bases are TGTGCCAGCGGAGATTACAGGTCCACCGGGGAGCTGTTTTTT. The chain carries TRBV27 and TRBJ2-2; a weak D match, TRBD1 (5 bases). The V and J ends lost 8 bases and 4 bases respectively, with 14 bases between them. The germline V gene has CDR1 MNHEY and CDR2 SMNVEV (reference sequence). There are 14 residues in the CDR3.

A word on this clone: The sample carries other DNA sequences with the same CDR3. The V gene is TRBV7-2, the J gene TRBJ1-1; TRBD1 matches 9 bases. With V trimmed by 1 base and J by 5 bases, 2 bases remained unmatched. Per the germline V gene, CDR1 is SGHTA and CDR2 is FQGNSA. The CDR3 runs to 14 residues. DNA of the CDR3: TGTGCCAGCAGCTTAGACAGGGGGCGGACTGAAGCTTTCTTT. Protein product: CASSLDRGRTEAFF.

The J gene is TRBJ1-1, the V gene TRBV5-4; D is unresolved. The CDR3 loop spans 13 amino acids. V was shortened by 0 bases and J by 3 bases, with 6 bases between the two germline ends. Per the germline V gene, CDR1 is SGHNT and CDR2 is YYREEE (reference sequence). The DNA of the CDR3 is TGTGCCAGCAGCTTGGCCGAGTACACTGAAGCTTTCTTT. It is translated as CASSLAEYTEAFF. The variable domain in full, completed from reference TRBV5-4 and TRBJ1-1, reads ETGVTQSPTHLIKTRGQQVTLRCSSQSGHNTVSWYQQALGQGPQFIFQYYREEENGRGNFPPRFSGLQFPNYSSELNVNALELDDSALYLCASSLAEYTEAFFGQGTRLTVV.

This clone came up once. The chain uses TRBV28 and TRBJ1-1, with 7 bases lining up with TRBD1. The CDR3 is made up of 14 amino acids. CDR1 and CDR2 (germline): MDHEN, SYDVKM. V lost 5 bases to trimming and J lost 6 bases; unmatched junction nucleotides: 9. The CDR3 coding sequence is TGTGCCAGCAGTACCTGGGACAGTTCTCCTGAAGCTTTCTTT. It specifies CASSTWDSSPEAFF. The variable domain in full, with the rest retrieved from reference TRBV28 and TRBJ1-1, is DVKVTQSSRYLVKRTGEKVFLECVQDMDHENMFWYRQDPGLGLRLIYFSYDVKMKEKGDIPEGYSVSREKKERFSLILESASTNQTSMYLCASSTWDSSPEAFFGQGTRLTVV.

The CDR3 bases are TGTGCCAGCAGTTCTCTGGAACAGGTCTCCTCACCCCTCCACTTT. Translation: CASSSLEQVSSPLHF. V usage is TRBV5-5 and J usage is TRBJ1-6; tentatively, D is TRBD1 (5 bases). Trimming removed 5 bases at V and 10 bases at J, with 19 bases between. Germline lookup yields CDR1 SGHKS and CDR2 YYEKEE (reference sequence). The CDR3 is 15 residues long.

This sequence joins TRBV5-1 and TRBJ1-2; the match to TRBD1 covers 9 bases. Germline assignment: CDR1 SGHRS and CDR2 YFSETQ. This CDR3 comprises 14 residues. J lost 4 bases, V lost 4 bases, and 5 bases had no gene match. CDR3 sequence reads: CASSTSGQGYGYTF. Written as DNA, the CDR3 is TGCGCCAGCAGCACCTCGGGACAGGGCTATGGCTACACCTTC.

The rearrangement links TRBV5-1 to TRBJ1-2; TRBD1 matches 8 bases. CDR3 size: 16 residues. CDR1 and CDR2 from the germline V gene are SGHRS and YFSETQ. The junction had 10 bases not matched to a gene; V was cut back by 0 bases and J by 6 bases. The CDR3 sequence: CASSLDPGGLIDGYTF. Here the CDR3 DNA reads TGCGCCAGCAGCTTGGATCCAGGGGGCTTAATTGATGGCTACACCTTC.

CDR3 protein: CASSQPDSGGSPLHF. The CDR3 DNA reads as TGTGCCAGCAGCCAACCGGACTCTGGGGGGTCACCCCTCCACTTT. This chain connects TRBV4-2 to TRBJ1-6; maybe TRBD1 (5 bases). CDR3 length equals 15 residues. The V end was cut by 2 bases, the J end by 10 bases, with 15 bases between. The germline V gene encodes CDR1 LGHNA and CDR2 YNFKEQ.

The rearrangement joins TRBV5-5 to TRBJ2-7; D may be TRBD2 (5 bases). CDR3 length: 13 amino acids. The ends were cut back, 2 bases at V and 5 bases at J, with 11 bases in the middle. In germline, CDR1 is SGHKS, CDR2 YYEKEE (reference sequence). This chain's CDR3 is CASSLSLGHEQYF. The CDR3, as DNA: TGTGCCAGCAGCTTATCACTAGGTCACGAGCAGTACTTC.

The chain couples TRBV19 to TRBJ2-7, with 11 nucleotides matching TRBD2. Looked up from germline, CDR1 is LNHDA and CDR2 is SQIVND (reference sequence). The CDR3 contains 15 residues. With V trimmed by 6 bases and J by 5 bases, 9 bases remained unmatched. The CDR3 DNA is TGTGCCAGTAGCCCAAATAGCGGGAGGGCGAACGAGCAGTACTTC. Its translation: CASSPNSGRANEQYF.

The V gene is TRBV5-1, the J gene TRBJ2-3; a possible D gene is TRBD1 (5 bases). CDR3 length: 17 residues. The V end lost 9 bases, the J end lost 0 bases, and 23 bases lay between the germline ends. CDR1 SGHRS and CDR2 YFSETQ come from the germline V gene. The CDR3 loop is CATSTQYRGSSTDTQYF. CDR3 DNA sequence: TGCGCCACCTCGACGCAATATAGGGGCTCTAGCACAGATACGCAGTATTTT.

Of note for this clone: This sample also contains other DNA sequences that code for the same CDR3. The V call is TRBV23-1, the J call TRBJ1-1; TRBD1 matches at 9 bases. TRBV23-1 is reported as an ORF; its role is uncertain. The CDR3 covers 15 residues. Germline trimming cut 2 bases from V and 1 base from J; bases unmatched to any gene: 2. Here the CDR3 DNA reads TGCGCCAGCAGTCAAGGGGGACAGGGGAACACTGAAGCTTTCTTT. This sequence encodes CASSQGGQGNTEAFF.

The V call is TRBV4-3, the J call TRBJ2-3; 8 positions match TRBD2. Unmatched junction bases numbered 26, after V lost 6 bases and J lost 6 bases. The CDR3 totals 20 residues. Germline V CDR1 and CDR2: LGHNA, YSLEER. The CDR3, as DNA: TGCGCCAGCAGACCAAGCGCACGGGGTCTGAGCGGGAGAGGTCTGGATACGCAGTATTTT. It yields the protein CASRPSARGLSGRGLDTQYF.

Turning to this clone: The junction shows a germline mismatch at one end, possibly a read error. The chain carries TRBV5-1 and TRBJ1-3; D is perhaps TRBD1 (5 bases). This CDR3 contains 15 residues. Germline CDR1 is SGHRS and CDR2 is YFSETQ. CDR3 region: CASSLGGDPGNTIYF. The CDR3 nucleotides read TGCGCCAGCAGTTTGGGGGGGGATCCTGGAAACACCATATATTTT.

This chain uses TRBV19 with TRBJ1-2; 9 positions agree with TRBD1. The CDR3 sequence is 16 residues long. Germline V gene data show CDR1 as LNHDA and CDR2 as SQIVND (reference sequence). With 0 bases clipped from V and 4 bases from J, the junction kept 6 bases outside the gene matches. CDR3 DNA: TGTGCCAGTAGTATAGATTCGTCGGGACAGGGCTATGGCTACACCTTC. It is translated as CASSIDSSGQGYGYTF.

This rearrangement joins TRBV5-6 to TRBJ1-5; no definite D call. Trimming took 2 bases from V and 6 from J, leaving 9 bases between them. The CDR3 is 13 amino acids. Germline V gene sequence: CDR1 SGHDT, CDR2 YYEEEE. CDR3 coding DNA: TGTGCCAGCAGCTTTGGAGAGGTTCAGCCCCAGCATTTT. Protein sequence: CASSFGEVQPQHF.

The chain is built from TRBV7-2 and TRBJ2-5; 11 positions agree with TRBD1. CDR1 and CDR2 from the germline V gene are SGHTA and FQGNSA. The CDR3 extends over 15 amino acids. The V and J ends lost 6 bases and 4 bases, in that order; junction bases with no gene match: 7. CDR3 in amino acids: CASSLTGTGGETQYF. CDR3 nucleotide sequence: TGTGCCAGCAGTTTAACCGGGACAGGGGGAGAGACCCAGTACTTC.

This chain uses TRBV15 with TRBJ1-3; no clear D. Germline lookup yields CDR1 LNHNV and CDR2 YYDKDF (reference sequence). Trimming pared 0 bases from V and 0 bases from J, leaving 6 bases between. CDR3 size: 15 residues. CDR3 coding DNA: TGTGCCACCAGCAGAGAATTACACTCTGGAAACACCATATATTTT. Amino acid sequence: CATSRELHSGNTIYF.

This chain links TRBV6-5 with TRBJ2-5; D possibly corresponds to TRBD1 (6 bases). The end of the DNA is better explained by TRBJ2-7, so the J call may be wrong. Per germline, CDR1 MNHEY and CDR2 SVGAGI. The CDR3 runs 13 residues. CDR3: CASSNTGSREQYF. For the CDR3, the DNA is TGTGCCAGCAGTAACACAGGGTCTCGCGAGCAGTACTTC.